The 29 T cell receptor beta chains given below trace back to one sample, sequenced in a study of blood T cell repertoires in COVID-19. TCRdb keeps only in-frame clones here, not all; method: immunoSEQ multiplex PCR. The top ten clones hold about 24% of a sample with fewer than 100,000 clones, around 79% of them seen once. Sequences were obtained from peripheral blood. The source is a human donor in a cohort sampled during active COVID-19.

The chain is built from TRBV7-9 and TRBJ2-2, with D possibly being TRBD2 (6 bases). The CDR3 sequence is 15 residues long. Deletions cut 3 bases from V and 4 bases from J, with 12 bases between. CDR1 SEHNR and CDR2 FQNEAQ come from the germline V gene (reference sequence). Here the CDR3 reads CASSFLARGTGELFF. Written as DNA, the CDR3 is TGTGCCAGCAGCTTTCTAGCGAGGGGCACCGGGGAGCTGTTTTTT.

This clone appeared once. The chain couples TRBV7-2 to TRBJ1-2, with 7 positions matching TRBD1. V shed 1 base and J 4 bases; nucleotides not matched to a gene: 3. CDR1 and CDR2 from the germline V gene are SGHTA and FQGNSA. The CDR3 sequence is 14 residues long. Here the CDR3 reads CASSLGQGGYGYTF. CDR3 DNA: TGTGCCAGCAGCTTAGGACAGGGCGGCTATGGCTACACCTTC.

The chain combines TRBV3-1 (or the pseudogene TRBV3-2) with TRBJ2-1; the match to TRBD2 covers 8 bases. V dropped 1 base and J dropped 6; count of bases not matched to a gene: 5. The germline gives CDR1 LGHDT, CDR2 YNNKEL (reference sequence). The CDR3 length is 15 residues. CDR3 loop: CASSQALAGSNEQFF. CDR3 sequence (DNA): TGTGCCAGCAGCCAAGCTCTAGCGGGCTCCAATGAGCAGTTCTTC.

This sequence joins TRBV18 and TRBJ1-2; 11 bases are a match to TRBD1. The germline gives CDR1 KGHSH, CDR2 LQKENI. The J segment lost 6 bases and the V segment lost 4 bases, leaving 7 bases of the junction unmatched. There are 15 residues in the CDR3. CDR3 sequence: CASSLGQGALNGYTF. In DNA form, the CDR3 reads TGTGCCAGCTCACTCGGACAGGGGGCTTTAAATGGCTACACCTTC.

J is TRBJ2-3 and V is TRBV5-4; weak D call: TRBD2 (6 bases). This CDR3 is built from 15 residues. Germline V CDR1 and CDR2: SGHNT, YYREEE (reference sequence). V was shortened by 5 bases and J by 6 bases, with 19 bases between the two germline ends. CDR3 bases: TGTGCCAGCAGGGAGGGACTCGAGCTCGGGGATACGCAGTATTTT. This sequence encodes CASREGLELGDTQYF.

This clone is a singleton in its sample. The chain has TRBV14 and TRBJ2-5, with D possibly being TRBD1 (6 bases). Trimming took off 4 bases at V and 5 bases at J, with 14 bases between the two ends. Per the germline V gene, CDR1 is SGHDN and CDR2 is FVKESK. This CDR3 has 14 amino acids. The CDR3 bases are TGTGCCAGCAGCCCCCTGACAGGATGGGAGACCCAGTACTTC. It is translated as CASSPLTGWETQYF.

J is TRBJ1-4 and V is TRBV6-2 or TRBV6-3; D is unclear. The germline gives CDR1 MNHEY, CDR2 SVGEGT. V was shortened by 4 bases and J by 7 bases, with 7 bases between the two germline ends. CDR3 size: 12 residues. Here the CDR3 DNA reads TGTGCCAGCAGTTTCCTGCGTGAAAAACTGTTTTTT. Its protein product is CASSFLREKLFF.

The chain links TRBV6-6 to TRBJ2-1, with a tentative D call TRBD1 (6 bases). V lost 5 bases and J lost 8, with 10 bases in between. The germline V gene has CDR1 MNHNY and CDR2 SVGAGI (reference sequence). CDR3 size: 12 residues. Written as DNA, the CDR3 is TGTGCCAGCAGTAGGGGGTACGATGAGCAGTTCTTC. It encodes CASSRGYDEQFF.

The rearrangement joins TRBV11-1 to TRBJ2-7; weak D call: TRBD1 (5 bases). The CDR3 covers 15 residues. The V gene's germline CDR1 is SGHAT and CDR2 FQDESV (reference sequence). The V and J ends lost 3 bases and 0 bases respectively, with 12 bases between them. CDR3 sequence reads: CASSFQQESSYEQYF. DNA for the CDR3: TGTGCCAGCAGCTTCCAACAGGAGAGCTCCTACGAGCAGTACTTC.

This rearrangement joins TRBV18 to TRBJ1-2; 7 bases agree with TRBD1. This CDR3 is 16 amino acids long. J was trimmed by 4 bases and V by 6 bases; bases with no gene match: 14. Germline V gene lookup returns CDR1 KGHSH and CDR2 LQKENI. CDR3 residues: CASSPGTGWDSYGYTF. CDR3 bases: TGTGCCAGCTCCCCCGGTACGGGGTGGGACAGCTATGGCTACACCTTC.

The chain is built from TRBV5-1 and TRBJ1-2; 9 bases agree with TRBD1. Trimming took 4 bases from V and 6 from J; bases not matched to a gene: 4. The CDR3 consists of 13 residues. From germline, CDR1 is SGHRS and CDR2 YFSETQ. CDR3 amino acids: CASSEGQGHGYTF. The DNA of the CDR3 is TGCGCCAGCAGCGAAGGACAGGGGCATGGCTACACCTTC.

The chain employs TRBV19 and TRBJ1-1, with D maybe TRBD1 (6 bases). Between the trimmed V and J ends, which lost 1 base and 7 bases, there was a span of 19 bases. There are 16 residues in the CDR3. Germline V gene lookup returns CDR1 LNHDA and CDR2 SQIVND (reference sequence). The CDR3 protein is CASSIVAGQGLGEAFF. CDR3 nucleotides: TGTGCCAGTAGTATAGTGGCCGGGCAGGGGCTGGGTGAAGCTTTCTTT. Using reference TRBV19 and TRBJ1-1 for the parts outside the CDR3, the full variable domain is DGGITQSPKYLFRKEGQNVTLSCEQNLNHDAMYWYRQDPGQGLRLIYYSQIVNDFQKGDIAEGYSVSREKKESFPLTVTSAQKNPTAFYLCASSIVAGQGLGEAFFGQGTRLTVV.

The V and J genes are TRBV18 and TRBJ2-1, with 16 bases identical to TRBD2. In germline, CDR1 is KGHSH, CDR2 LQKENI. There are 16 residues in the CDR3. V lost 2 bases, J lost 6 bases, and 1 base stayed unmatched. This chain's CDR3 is CASSPGTSGRANEQFF. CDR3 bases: TGTGCCAGCTCACCAGGGACTAGCGGGAGGGCCAATGAGCAGTTCTTC.

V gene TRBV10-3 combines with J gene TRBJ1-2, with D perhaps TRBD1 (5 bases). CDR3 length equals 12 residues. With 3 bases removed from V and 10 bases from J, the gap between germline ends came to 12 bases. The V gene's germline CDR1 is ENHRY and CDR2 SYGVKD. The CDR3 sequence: CAISDFRESYTF. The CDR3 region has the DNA TGTGCCATCAGTGACTTCAGGGAATCCTACACCTTC.

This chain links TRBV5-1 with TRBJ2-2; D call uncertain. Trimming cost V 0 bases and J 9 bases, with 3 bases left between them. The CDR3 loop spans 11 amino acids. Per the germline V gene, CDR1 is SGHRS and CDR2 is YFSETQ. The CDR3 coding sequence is TGCGCCAGCAGCTTGGCTAGGGAGCTGTTTTTT. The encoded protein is CASSLARELFF.

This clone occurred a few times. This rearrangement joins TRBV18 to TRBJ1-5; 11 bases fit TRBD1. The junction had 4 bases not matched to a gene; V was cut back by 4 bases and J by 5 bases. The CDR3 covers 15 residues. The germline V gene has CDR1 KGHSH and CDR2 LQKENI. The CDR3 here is CASSLLGQGDQPQHF. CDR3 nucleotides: TGTGCCAGCTCACTCTTGGGACAGGGGGATCAGCCCCAGCATTTT. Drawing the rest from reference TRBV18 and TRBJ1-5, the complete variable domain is NAGVMQNPRHLVRRRGQEARLRCSPMKGHSHVYWYRQLPEEGLKFMVYLQKENIIDESGMPKERFSAEFPKEGPSILRIQQVVRGDSAAYFCASSLLGQGDQPQHFGDGTRLSIL.

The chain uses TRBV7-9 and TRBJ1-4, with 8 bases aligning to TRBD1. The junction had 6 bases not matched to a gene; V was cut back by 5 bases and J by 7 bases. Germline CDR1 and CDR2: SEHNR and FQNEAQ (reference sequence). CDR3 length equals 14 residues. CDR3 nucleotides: TGTGCCAGCAGCGCTGGACAGGGCTTTGAAAAACTGTTTTTT. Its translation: CASSAGQGFEKLFF.

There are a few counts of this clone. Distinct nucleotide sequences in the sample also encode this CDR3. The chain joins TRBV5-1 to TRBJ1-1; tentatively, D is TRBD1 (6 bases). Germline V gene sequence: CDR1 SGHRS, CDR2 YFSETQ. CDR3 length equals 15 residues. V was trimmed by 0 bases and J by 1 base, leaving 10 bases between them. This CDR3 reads CASSLGGQTNTEAFF. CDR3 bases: TGCGCCAGCAGCTTGGGTGGACAGACGAACACTGAAGCTTTCTTT.

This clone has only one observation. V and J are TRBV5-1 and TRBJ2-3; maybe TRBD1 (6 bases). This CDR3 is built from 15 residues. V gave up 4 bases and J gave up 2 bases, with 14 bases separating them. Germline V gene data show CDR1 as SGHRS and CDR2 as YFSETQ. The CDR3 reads CASSLSTGFTDTQYF. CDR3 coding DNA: TGCGCCAGCAGCCTATCGACAGGATTCACAGATACGCAGTATTTT.

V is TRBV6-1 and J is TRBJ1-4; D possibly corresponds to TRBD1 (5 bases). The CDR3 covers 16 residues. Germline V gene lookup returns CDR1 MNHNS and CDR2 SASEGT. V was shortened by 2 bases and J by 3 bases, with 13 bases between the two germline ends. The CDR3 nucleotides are TGTGCCAGCAGTGAAACAAGGGGTGGTGCTAATGAAAAACTGTTTTTT. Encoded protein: CASSETRGGANEKLFF.

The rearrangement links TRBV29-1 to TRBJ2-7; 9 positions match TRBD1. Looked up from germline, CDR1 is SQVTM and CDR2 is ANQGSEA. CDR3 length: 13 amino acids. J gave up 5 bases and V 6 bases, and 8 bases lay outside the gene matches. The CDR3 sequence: CSVAGQGRHEQYF. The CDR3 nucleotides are TGCAGCGTAGCGGGACAGGGAAGGCACGAGCAGTACTTC.

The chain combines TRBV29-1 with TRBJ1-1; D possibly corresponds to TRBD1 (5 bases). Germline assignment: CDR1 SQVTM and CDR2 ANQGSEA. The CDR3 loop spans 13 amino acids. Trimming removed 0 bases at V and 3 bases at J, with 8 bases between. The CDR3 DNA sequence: TGCAGCGTTGAAGATCTGGGGCACACTGAAGCTTTCTTT. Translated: CSVEDLGHTEAFF.

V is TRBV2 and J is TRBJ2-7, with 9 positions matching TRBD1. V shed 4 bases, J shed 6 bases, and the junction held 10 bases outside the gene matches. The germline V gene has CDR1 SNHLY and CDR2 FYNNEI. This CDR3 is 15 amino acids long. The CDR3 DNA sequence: TGTGCCAGCAGTGTGAGCGGGACAGGGTATCGCGAGCAGTACTTC. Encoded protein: CASSVSGTGYREQYF.

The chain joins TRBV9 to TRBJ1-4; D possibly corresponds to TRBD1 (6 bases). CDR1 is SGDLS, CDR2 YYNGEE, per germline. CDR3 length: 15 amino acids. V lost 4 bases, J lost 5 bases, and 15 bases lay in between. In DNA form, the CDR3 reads TGTGCCAGCAGCCCCCTAAGGGGGGGGAATGAAAAACTGTTTTTT. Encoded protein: CASSPLRGGNEKLFF.

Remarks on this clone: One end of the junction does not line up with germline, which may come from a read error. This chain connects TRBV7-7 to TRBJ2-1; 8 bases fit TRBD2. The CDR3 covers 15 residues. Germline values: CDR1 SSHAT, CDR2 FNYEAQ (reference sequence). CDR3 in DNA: TGTGCTAGCAGCCCAGGGCGGGAGGAATACAATGAGCAGTTCTTC. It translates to CASSPGREEYNEQFF. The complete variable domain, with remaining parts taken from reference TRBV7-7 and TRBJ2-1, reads GAGVSQSPRYKVTKRGQDVTLRCDPISSHATLYWYQQALGQGPEFLTYFNYEAQPDKSGLPSDRFSAERPEGSISTLTIQRTEQRDSAMYRCASSPGREEYNEQFFGPGTRLTVL.

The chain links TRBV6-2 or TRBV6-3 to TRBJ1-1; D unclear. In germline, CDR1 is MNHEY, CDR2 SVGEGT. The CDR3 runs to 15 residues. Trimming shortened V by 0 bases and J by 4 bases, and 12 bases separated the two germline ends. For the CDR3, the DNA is TGTGCCAGCAGTTACTCGCGGGATTGGAGCACTGAAGCTTTCTTT. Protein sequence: CASSYSRDWSTEAFF.

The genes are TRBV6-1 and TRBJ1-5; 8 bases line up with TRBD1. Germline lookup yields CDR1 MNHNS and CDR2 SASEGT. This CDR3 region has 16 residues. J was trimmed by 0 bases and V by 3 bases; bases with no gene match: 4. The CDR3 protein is CASSDRTGTSNQPQHF. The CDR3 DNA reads TGTGCCAGCAGTGACAGGACAGGGACTAGCAATCAGCCCCAGCATTTT.

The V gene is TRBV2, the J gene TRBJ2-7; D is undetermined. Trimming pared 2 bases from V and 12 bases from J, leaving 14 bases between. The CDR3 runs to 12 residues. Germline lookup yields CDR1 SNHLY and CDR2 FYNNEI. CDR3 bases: TGTGCCAGCAGTGAATATATGGCCCTGATGTACTTC. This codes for CASSEYMALMYF.

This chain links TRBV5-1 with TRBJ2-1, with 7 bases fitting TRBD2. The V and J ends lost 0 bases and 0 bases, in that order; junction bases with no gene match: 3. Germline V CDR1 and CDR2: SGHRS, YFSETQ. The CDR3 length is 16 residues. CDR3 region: CASSLDGTNSYNEQFF. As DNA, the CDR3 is TGCGCCAGCAGCTTGGACGGGACTAACTCCTACAATGAGCAGTTCTTC.